These 13 T cell receptor beta chains originate from one sample sequenced in a study of OX40 agonist ivuxolimab in advanced cancers. Method: immunoSEQ multiplex PCR; TCRdb's copy keeps in-frame clones and lacks some. The sample holds under 90,000 clones, roughly 91% seen once. The source material was CD4+ or CD8+ T cells sorted from blood, sampled in a trial of the OX40 agonist ivuxolimab. Receptor source: an adult with an advanced solid tumor such as melanoma, head and neck, liver or kidney cancer.

This clone was found once. The chain links TRBV19 to TRBJ2-1, with D maybe TRBD1 (6 bases). The V end was cut by 2 bases, the J end by 7 bases, with 15 bases between. The germline V gene has CDR1 LNHDA and CDR2 SQIVND (reference sequence). CDR3 size: 15 residues. The CDR3 reads CASSITPTGPNEQFF. CDR3 in DNA: TGTGCCAGTAGTATAACCCCGACAGGCCCGAATGAGCAGTTCTTC. Full variable domain (rest looked up from reference TRBV19 and TRBJ2-1): DGGITQSPKYLFRKEGQNVTLSCEQNLNHDAMYWYRQDPGQGLRLIYYSQIVNDFQKGDIAEGYSVSREKKESFPLTVTSAQKNPTAFYLCASSITPTGPNEQFFGPGTRLTVL.

The chain is built from TRBV7-6 and TRBJ2-1; 11 bases align to TRBD2. Looked up from germline, CDR1 is SGHVS and CDR2 is FNYEAQ. V lost 4 bases to trimming and J lost 3 bases; unmatched junction nucleotides: 5. This CDR3 spans 16 amino acids. The CDR3: CASSSITSGGYNEQFF. For the CDR3, the DNA is TGTGCCAGCAGCTCAATAACTAGCGGGGGCTACAATGAGCAGTTCTTC.

V usage is TRBV7-9 and J usage is TRBJ2-1; the match to TRBD2 covers 7 bases. CDR1 SEHNR and CDR2 FQNEAQ come from the germline V gene (reference sequence). V shed 1 base, J shed 3 bases, and the junction held 3 bases outside the gene matches. The CDR3 has 15 amino acids. Here the CDR3 DNA reads TGTGCCAGCAGCTTAGGGGGAGGGGACTACAATGAGCAGTTCTTC. Amino acids: CASSLGGGDYNEQFF.

This sequence joins TRBV27 and TRBJ1-6; 9 positions match TRBD1. In germline, CDR1 is MNHEY, CDR2 SMNVEV (reference sequence). V lost 5 bases to trimming and J lost 9 bases; unmatched junction nucleotides: 8. The CDR3 length is 15 residues. For the CDR3, the DNA is TGTGCCAGCAGTGTGATTGGGACAGGGAGTTCACCCCTCCACTTT. Its protein product is CASSVIGTGSSPLHF.

This clone was detected only once. This sequence joins TRBV4-3 and TRBJ1-2; D might be TRBD1 (6 bases). Germline-derived CDR1 and CDR2 are LGHNA and YSLEER. Trimming stripped 1 base from V and 2 bases from J, with 11 bases between. This CDR3 has 15 amino acids. CDR3 residues: CASSQARQVNYGYTF. For the CDR3, the DNA is TGCGCCAGCAGCCAAGCGAGACAGGTAAACTATGGCTACACCTTC.

This chain connects TRBV25-1 to TRBJ2-7, with D tentatively TRBD1 (6 bases). The V end lost 4 bases, the J end lost 0 bases, and 10 bases lay between the germline ends. This CDR3 is 14 amino acids long. The germline V gene has CDR1 MGHDK and CDR2 SYGVNS. CDR3 amino acids: CASSGQGFSYEQYF. In DNA form, the CDR3 reads TGTGCCAGCAGTGGCCAGGGGTTCTCCTACGAGCAGTACTTC.

This chain connects TRBV27 to TRBJ1-4; unclear D gene. The CDR3 covers 14 residues. V was trimmed by 4 bases and J by 0 bases, leaving 6 bases between them. Germline V gene data show CDR1 as MNHEY and CDR2 as SMNVEV (reference sequence). CDR3 nucleotides: TGTGCCAGCAGTTGGAAAGCAACTAATGAAAAACTGTTTTTT. Protein sequence: CASSWKATNEKLFF.

The CDR3 region is CASSGLLTVNEQFF. CDR3 sequence (DNA): TGTGCCAGCAGCGGCCTCCTAACTGTCAATGAGCAGTTCTTC. V is TRBV9 and J is TRBJ2-1; no clear D gene. The ends were cut back, 3 bases at V and 6 bases at J, with 13 bases in the middle. The CDR3 consists of 14 residues. CDR1 and CDR2 from the germline V gene are SGDLS and YYNGEE.

CDR3 in DNA: TGTGCCAGCAGTGGGGCGGAAGAGACCCAGTACTTC. This translates into CASSGAEETQYF. This chain uses TRBV7-2 with TRBJ2-5; D is possibly TRBD1 (5 bases). CDR3 length equals 12 residues. Looked up from germline, CDR1 is SGHTA and CDR2 is FQGNSA. The ends were cut back, 6 bases at V and 3 bases at J, with 8 bases in the middle.

This clone was picked up a small number of times. The chain links TRBV28 to TRBJ1-1, with D hard to call. Germline assignment: CDR1 MDHEN and CDR2 SYDVKM. V was trimmed by 6 bases and J by 6 bases, leaving 14 bases between them. The CDR3 has 13 amino acids. This CDR3 reads CASSPLGSSEAFF. The DNA of the CDR3 is TGTGCCAGCAGCCCTCTGGGGAGCTCTGAAGCTTTCTTT. The full variable domain, completed using reference TRBV28 and TRBJ1-1, is DVKVTQSSRYLVKRTGEKVFLECVQDMDHENMFWYRQDPGLGLRLIYFSYDVKMKEKGDIPEGYSVSREKKERFSLILESASTNQTSMYLCASSPLGSSEAFFGQGTRLTVV.

The chain has TRBV27 and TRBJ2-4; a possible D gene is TRBD1 (6 bases). The germline CDR1 and CDR2 sequences are MNHEY and SMNVEV (reference sequence). Trimming removed 2 bases at V and 1 base at J, with 9 bases between. This CDR3 is built from 15 residues. The CDR3 DNA is TGTGCCAGCAGTTTAGGTCAGGGGGCCAAAAACATTCAGTACTTC. This translates into CASSLGQGAKNIQYF.

The chain employs TRBV15 and TRBJ1-5; tentatively, D is TRBD1 (6 bases). Germline CDR1 and CDR2: LNHNV and YYDKDF (reference sequence). CDR3 length: 15 residues. V was clipped by 0 bases and J by 4 bases, with 10 bases between them. For the CDR3, the DNA is TGTGCCACCAGCAGAGATCGACAGGATAATCAGCCCCAGCATTTT. Translation gives CATSRDRQDNQPQHF.

The J gene is TRBJ1-2, the V gene TRBV27; D is ambiguous. CDR3 length equals 15 residues. The germline V gene encodes CDR1 MNHEY and CDR2 SMNVEV (reference sequence). The V gene lost 5 bases and the J gene lost 6 bases, with 19 bases spanning the gap. The CDR3 loop reads CASSLGGGLGDGYTF. The CDR3 nucleotides are TGTGCCAGCAGTCTAGGAGGAGGGTTGGGCGATGGCTACACCTTC.